What follows are 22 T cell receptor beta chains derived from one specimen sequenced in a study of T-cell memory formation after mild COVID-19. TCRdb redid the calling of the 5' RACE reads with MiXCR, one entry per CDR3 protein. The sample records roughly 280,000 distinct CDR3 sequences, 16% being singletons. Input material: PBMCs or a T cell subset sorted from them (not recorded which). The receptors stem from a man younger than 35 who had mild COVID-19 (a few samples of this study predate the infection). Cell type and time point are not known.

This clonotype showed up just a few times. The chain recombines TRBV4-3 with TRBJ2-1; the match to TRBD2 covers 7 bases. The CDR3 contains 19 residues. CDR1 and CDR2 (germline): LGHNA, YSLEER. The J segment lost 6 bases and the V segment lost 0 bases, leaving 17 bases of the junction unmatched. CDR3 amino acids: CASSQDAGRGGPRPNEQFF. CDR3 sequence (DNA): TGCGCCAGCAGCCAAGATGCGGGGCGCGGGGGTCCGCGGCCCAATGAGCAGTTCTTC.

This clonotype was counted many times. The chain combines TRBV18 with TRBJ2-1, with 10 bases lining up with TRBD2. The CDR3 has 15 amino acids. CDR1 is KGHSH and CDR2 is LQKENI in the germline V gene. J lost 7 bases, V lost 1 base, and 4 bases had no gene match. The CDR3 bases are TGTGCCAGCTCACCACTGCCAGCGGGGGGGAATGAGCAGTTCTTC. This codes for CASSPLPAGGNEQFF.

This clonotype has only a few counts. The rearrangement uses TRBV5-1 and TRBJ2-1, with D uncertain. This CDR3 has 15 residues. Trimming stripped 4 bases from V and 0 bases from J, with 11 bases between. Germline assignment: CDR1 SGHRS and CDR2 YFSETQ. The CDR3 bases are TGCGCCAGCAGCCCCTTGTTGGGCTCCTACAATGAGCAGTTCTTC. Its translation is CASSPLLGSYNEQFF.

The gene calls are TRBV9 and TRBJ2-7, with TRBD1 matching 8 bases. Trimming took 0 bases from V and 4 from J; bases not matched to a gene: 6. CDR1 is SGDLS and CDR2 is YYNGEE in the germline V gene. The CDR3 loop spans 15 amino acids. The CDR3 DNA follows: TGTGCCAGCAGCGTAGCGGACAGGGTTGCGTACGAGCAGTACTTC. Its translation is CASSVADRVAYEQYF.

V and J are TRBV5-1 and TRBJ2-5, with TRBD1 matching 9 bases. V shed 4 bases and J 5 bases; nucleotides not matched to a gene: 9. This CDR3 is 15 amino acids long. Germline V gene lookup returns CDR1 SGHRS and CDR2 YFSETQ. CDR3 loop: CASSDGTGRQETQYF. In DNA, the CDR3 is TGCGCCAGCAGCGATGGGACAGGGAGACAGGAGACCCAGTACTTC.

The chain is built from TRBV5-4 and TRBJ1-6; tentative D call: TRBD1 (5 bases). The CDR3 spans 14 residues. CDR1 SGHNT and CDR2 YYREEE come from the germline V gene (reference sequence). The V gene lost 4 bases and the J gene lost 6 bases, with 11 bases spanning the gap. The CDR3 bases are TGTGCCAGCAGCGTCCGGGACTTTAATTCACCCCTCCACTTT. Protein sequence: CASSVRDFNSPLHF.

This clonotype was seen a few times. This rearrangement joins TRBV5-1 to TRBJ2-2; D may be TRBD2 (6 bases). The CDR3 extends over 13 amino acids. Germline V lookup: CDR1 SGHRS, CDR2 YFSETQ. Between the trimmed V and J ends, which lost 6 bases and 3 bases, there was a span of 9 bases. The CDR3, as DNA: TGCGCCAGCATCCCGGGGGACACCGGGGAGCTGTTTTTT. Its translation: CASIPGDTGELFF. The whole variable domain, remainder taken from reference TRBV5-1 and TRBJ2-2, is KAGVTQTPRYLIKTRGQQVTLSCSPISGHRSVSWYQQTPGQGLQFLFEYFSETQRNKGNFPGRFSGRQFSNSRSEMNVSTLELGDSALYLCASIPGDTGELFFGEGSRLTVL.

The genes are TRBV5-1 and TRBJ1-1, with TRBD1 as a possible D gene (6 bases). The CDR3 sequence is 15 residues long. Trimming removed 4 bases from V and 5 bases from J, with 18 bases in between. Germline values: CDR1 SGHRS, CDR2 YFSETQ. The CDR3 reads CASSPNWGARTEAFF. CDR3 bases: TGCGCCAGCAGCCCAAATTGGGGGGCTAGGACTGAAGCTTTCTTT.

This clonotype has only a few counts. The chain joins TRBV4-3 to TRBJ1-1; D call uncertain. CDR3 size: 13 residues. Germline CDR1 LGHNA, CDR2 YSLEER. Trimming left V 0 bases short and J 10 bases short, with 12 bases between. The CDR3 DNA reads TGCGCCAGCAGCCAAGACCGGGGAGCCAGAGCTTTCTTT. Protein product: CASSQDRGARAFF.

This rearrangement joins TRBV29-1 to TRBJ1-1; maybe TRBD1 (6 bases). V shed 2 bases and J shed 4 bases, with 14 bases lying between them. CDR1 is SQVTM, CDR2 ANQGSEA, per germline. CDR3 length: 14 residues. CDR3 sequence reads: CSVERGPGSTEAFF. DNA for the CDR3: TGCAGCGTTGAACGGGGGCCCGGGAGCACTGAAGCTTTCTTT.

CDR3 region: CASSSRTESEQYV. The CDR3 coding sequence is TGTGCCAGCAGCTCGAGGACAGAATCCGAGCAGTACGTC. The gene calls are TRBV11-2 and TRBJ2-7, with D possibly matching TRBD1 (6 bases). This CDR3 has 13 residues. Germline lookup yields CDR1 SGHAT and CDR2 FQNNGV. V dropped 4 bases and J dropped 6 bases, with 13 bases sitting between them.

This clonotype was detected a few times. The genes are TRBV24-1 and TRBJ2-3; D possibly uses TRBD1 or TRBD2 (6 bases each). The germline gives CDR1 KGHDR, CDR2 SFDVKD. CDR3 length: 15 amino acids. The germline V and J ends were trimmed by 4 bases and 2 bases, with 12 bases remaining between them. CDR3 sequence: CATSERGGTTDTQYF. CDR3 coding DNA: TGTGCCACCAGTGAAAGAGGGGGGACCACAGATACGCAGTATTTT.

This clonotype was observed a few times. The chain couples TRBV6-5 to TRBJ1-6; D is possibly TRBD1 (5 bases). Looked up from germline, CDR1 is MNHEY and CDR2 is SVGAGI. CDR3 length: 15 amino acids. Trimming left V 0 bases short and J 8 bases short, with 11 bases between. CDR3 DNA: TGTGCCAGCAGTTACTCGGGACCGGGCGATTCACCCCTCCACTTT. This encodes CASSYSGPGDSPLHF.

The chain recombines TRBV7-2 with TRBJ2-3; 14 positions agree with TRBD2. V dropped 4 bases and J dropped 11; count of bases not matched to a gene: 14. This CDR3 region has 17 residues. Germline-derived CDR1 and CDR2 are SGHTA and FQGNSA. The CDR3 nucleotides read TGTGCCAGCAGCTCCCGGACTAGCGGGGGGTTGGGCCCTATGCAGTATTTT. The encoded protein is CASSSRTSGGLGPMQYF.

V and J are TRBV7-2 and TRBJ2-3; D is uncertain. V lost 6 bases to trimming and J lost 4 bases, with 11 bases between them. The V gene's germline CDR1 is SGHTA and CDR2 FQGNSA. CDR3 length equals 13 residues. In DNA form, the CDR3 reads TGTGCCAGCAGTTCCCGGTGGGCAGATACGCAGTATTTT. It encodes CASSSRWADTQYF.

The chain couples TRBV11-2 to TRBJ2-4; no clear D. With 1 base removed from V and 8 bases from J, the gap between germline ends came to 6 bases. This CDR3 comprises 12 residues. Per the germline V gene, CDR1 is SGHAT and CDR2 is FQNNGV. CDR3 amino acids: CASSLVLDIQYF. The CDR3 DNA reads as TGTGCCAGCAGCTTAGTCTTGGACATTCAGTACTTC.

V gene TRBV18 combines with J gene TRBJ2-5, with D perhaps matching TRBD2 (6 bases). The CDR3 runs to 13 residues. V dropped 5 bases and J dropped 2 bases, with 9 bases sitting between them. Germline assignment: CDR1 KGHSH and CDR2 LQKENI. For the CDR3, the DNA is TGTGCCAGCTCAATTCGGGGGCAAGAGACCCAGTACTTC. Protein product: CASSIRGQETQYF.

This chain links TRBV12-3 or TRBV12-4 with TRBJ2-4; 7 positions match TRBD2. V shed 8 bases and J 2 bases; nucleotides not matched to a gene: 6. CDR3 length: 14 amino acids. The CDR3 is CASRPGGPKNIQYF. The DNA of the CDR3 is TGTGCCAGCCGGCCGGGGGGTCCCAAAAACATTCAGTACTTC.

This clonotype was seen many times. This chain joins TRBV11-1 and TRBJ2-1, with a weak D call TRBD1 (6 bases). V was pared by 5 bases and J by 3 bases, with 11 bases between. CDR3 length: 14 amino acids. Germline CDR1 SGHAT, CDR2 FQDESV (reference sequence). CDR3 amino acids: CASSPNRDYNEQFF. In DNA, the CDR3 is TGTGCCAGCAGCCCAAACAGGGACTACAATGAGCAGTTCTTC.

The rearrangement links TRBV5-1 to TRBJ1-1, with TRBD1 as a possible D gene (5 bases). V dropped 0 bases and J dropped 5 bases, with 17 bases sitting between them. The CDR3 covers 16 residues. Germline CDR1 is SGHRS and CDR2 is YFSETQ. In DNA form, the CDR3 reads TGCGCCAGCAGCTTGGAAGGGAGGCAGGGAGGAACTGAAGCTTTCTTT. Amino acid sequence: CASSLEGRQGGTEAFF.

This clonotype has just a few counts. The genes are TRBV29-1 and TRBJ1-1; D uncertain. CDR1 is SQVTM, CDR2 ANQGSEA, per germline. With 5 bases removed from V and 6 bases from J, the gap between germline ends came to 16 bases. There are 13 residues in the CDR3. CDR3 sequence (DNA): TGCAGCGTTCGAGCTGCCGGGCGACCTGAAGCTTTCTTT. It is translated as CSVRAAGRPEAFF. Full variable domain (outside the CDR3, taken from reference TRBV29-1 and TRBJ1-1): SAVISQKPSRDICQRGTSLTIQCQVDSQVTMMFWYRQQPGQSLTLIATANQGSEATYESGFVIDKFPISRPNLTFSTLTVSNMSPEDSSIYLCSVRAAGRPEAFFGQGTRLTVV.

The table lists this clonotype with a few counts. J is TRBJ1-1 and V is TRBV12-3 or TRBV12-4; 7 nucleotides agree with TRBD1. The CDR3 is 14 residues long. After removal of 4 bases from V and 2 bases from J, the junction contained 4 bases not matched to a gene. The CDR3 region has the DNA TGTGCCAGCAGTTACGACAGGGTTAACACTGAAGCTTTCTTT. Translation gives CASSYDRVNTEAFF.